The 9 T cell receptor beta chains presented below share a single source sample, sequenced in a study of blood T cell repertoires in COVID-19 (dated by TCRdb to about 2020). The library was generated by the immunoSEQ multiplex PCR assay. Not all clones reach the TCRdb copy of this immuneACCESS table, which keeps in-frame sequences only. Checked studies attribute under half of the gap to unresolved V genes and leave the rest unexplained. This sample is represented by 400,000 to 450,000 clones; about nine tenths of them were singletons. The top ten constitute around an eighth of the sample. Sequencing was done on a sample of peripheral blood. Every receptor here comes from a woman between 50 and 59 years old with COVID-19, enrolled during active disease.

In this sample, this clone turned up a few times. The gene calls are TRBV19 and TRBJ2-2; D unclear. Trimming pared 1 base from V and 3 bases from J, leaving 3 bases between. CDR1 is LNHDA, CDR2 SQIVND, per germline (reference sequence). CDR3 length: 13 amino acids. The CDR3 nucleotides are TGTGCCAGTAGTATAGCTTACACCGGGGAGCTGTTTTTT. Amino acid sequence: CASSIAYTGELFF. Full variable domain (remainder filled in from reference TRBV19 and TRBJ2-2): DGGITQSPKYLFRKEGQNVTLSCEQNLNHDAMYWYRQDPGQGLRLIYYSQIVNDFQKGDIAEGYSVSREKKESFPLTVTSAQKNPTAFYLCASSIAYTGELFFGEGSRLTVL.

The genes are TRBV5-1 and TRBJ2-1; the D gene is possibly TRBD1 (6 bases). Germline assignment: CDR1 SGHRS and CDR2 YFSETQ. Trimming left V 4 bases short and J 5 bases short, with 19 bases between. CDR3 length equals 16 residues. CDR3 in amino acids: CASSAATRTANNEQFF. CDR3 bases: TGCGCCAGCAGCGCCGCTACCAGGACAGCCAACAATGAGCAGTTCTTC.

The chain links TRBV4-2 to TRBJ1-1; 8 nucleotides match TRBD1. The germline gives CDR1 LGHNA, CDR2 YNFKEQ. Trimming at V came to 6 bases and at J to 0 bases, leaving 9 bases not matched to a gene. This CDR3 comprises 16 residues. The CDR3 sequence is CASSRGTGGMNTEAFF. As DNA, the CDR3 is TGTGCCAGCAGTCGGGGGACAGGAGGGATGAACACTGAAGCTTTCTTT.

This clone has only one observation. The chain combines TRBV11-2 with TRBJ1-6, with D hard to call. Germline CDR1 SGHAT, CDR2 FQNNGV. CDR3 size: 15 residues. V lost 5 bases and J lost 9, with 17 bases in between. In DNA, the CDR3 is TGTGCCAGCAGCCACAACCCCTCCCGGGGTTCACCCCTCCACTTT. It translates to CASSHNPSRGSPLHF.

The chain employs TRBV27 and TRBJ2-7, with D possibly matching TRBD2 (7 bases). Germline CDR1 reads MNHEY; CDR2 reads SMNVEV (reference sequence). V shed 6 bases and J shed 9 bases, with 12 bases lying between them. This CDR3 is 11 amino acids long. The CDR3 reads CASSLGGAQYF. The CDR3 region has the DNA TGTGCCAGCAGCCTAGGGGGGGCGCAGTACTTC.

This clone was recorded once. V and J are TRBV5-1 and TRBJ1-2; possible D gene TRBD1, 5 bases. CDR1 and CDR2 from the germline V gene are SGHRS and YFSETQ. The CDR3 length is 11 residues. V lost 7 bases and J 8 bases, leaving 12 bases between the germline ends. DNA of the CDR3: TGCGCCAGCGGCGGGGCCGGCGGCTACACCTTC. It yields the protein CASGGAGGYTF.

The CDR3 protein is CASSELGQGATGELFF. As DNA, the CDR3 is TGTGCCAGCAGTGAATTAGGACAGGGGGCGACCGGGGAGCTGTTTTTT. The chain joins TRBV2 to TRBJ2-2; TRBD1 matches at 11 bases. The J segment lost 5 bases and the V segment lost 2 bases, leaving 4 bases of the junction unmatched. Germline CDR1 and CDR2: SNHLY and FYNNEI. The CDR3 extends over 16 amino acids.

The chain recombines TRBV4-1 with TRBJ2-4, with D perhaps TRBD2 (6 bases). V shed 1 base and J shed 1 base, with 14 bases lying between them. The CDR3 consists of 17 residues. Germline V CDR1 and CDR2: MGHRA, YSYEKL. Here the CDR3 reads CASSQARLAGAKNIQYF. CDR3 DNA sequence: TGCGCCAGCAGCCAAGCGAGACTTGCGGGGGCCAAAAACATTCAGTACTTC.

In the case of this clone: In the same sample, other DNA sequences code for this CDR3. J is TRBJ1-1 and V is TRBV2; 8 bases align to TRBD1. With V trimmed by 6 bases and J by 1 base, 7 bases remained unmatched. This CDR3 has 15 residues. CDR1 SNHLY and CDR2 FYNNEI come from the germline V gene. In DNA, the CDR3 is TGTGCCAGCAGCGACCCGACAGGGGAGAACACTGAAGCTTTCTTT. Protein product: CASSDPTGENTEAFF.